Presented here are 20 T cell receptor beta chains from one specimen sequenced in a study of PD-1 blockade in classical Hodgkin lymphoma. Sequenced by immunoSEQ multiplex PCR; TCRdb stores in-frame clones only, minus some. The repertoire holds 30,000 to 40,000 clones, with around 90% as singletons. Each patient's relapse followed autologous stem cell transplantation, and brentuximab vedotin exposure varied. It was by magnetic negative selection that CD4+ T cells were purified from thawed PBMCs. The source was CD4+ T cells from blood, collected at baseline. These receptors all stem from a human donor with classical Hodgkin lymphoma.

The chain couples TRBV6-1 to TRBJ2-2; perhaps TRBD2 as D (5 bases). Germline loops: CDR1 MNHNS, CDR2 SASEGT. The CDR3 has 15 amino acids. Deletions cut 7 bases from V and 6 bases from J, with 18 bases between. For the CDR3, the DNA is TGTGCCAGCATTCCCGCGGGTGGGGTCGCCGGGGAGCTGTTTTTT. Its protein is CASIPAGGVAGELFF.

The rearrangement links TRBV7-3 to TRBJ1-1; D gene uncertain. This CDR3 comprises 14 residues. Germline V lookup: CDR1 SGHTA, CDR2 FQGTGA. V gave up 3 bases and J gave up 6 bases, with 14 bases separating them. The CDR3 reads CASSFVRASAEAFF. CDR3 DNA: TGTGCCAGCAGCTTCGTGAGGGCATCGGCTGAAGCTTTCTTT.

This chain links TRBV5-1 with TRBJ2-3; D is ambiguous. CDR1 SGHRS and CDR2 YFSETQ come from the germline V gene. This CDR3 is built from 13 residues. V lost 4 bases to trimming and J lost 0 bases, with 6 bases between them. CDR3 sequence: CASSPLSTDTQYF. The CDR3 nucleotides read TGCGCCAGCAGCCCCCTGAGCACAGATACGCAGTATTTT.

The chain links TRBV2 to TRBJ2-4; D is unclear. Germline V CDR1 and CDR2: SNHLY, FYNNEI. The ends were cut back, 9 bases at V and 0 bases at J, with 9 bases in the middle. The length of the CDR3 is 13 residues. CDR3 nucleotides: TGTGCCAGTGGTCGCGAAGCCAAAAACATTCAGTACTTC. The encoded protein is CASGREAKNIQYF.

This chain joins TRBV7-9 and TRBJ1-5, with D unresolved. Germline V lookup: CDR1 SEHNR, CDR2 FQNEAQ (reference sequence). The germline V and J ends were trimmed by 4 bases and 2 bases, with 24 bases remaining between them. The CDR3 runs to 19 residues. CDR3 amino acids: CASSSTGLTPWGGNQPQHF. Written as DNA, the CDR3 is TGTGCCAGCAGCTCCACCGGGCTCACTCCCTGGGGTGGCAATCAGCCCCAGCATTTT. The whole variable domain, remainder taken from reference TRBV7-9 and TRBJ1-5, is DTGVSQNPRHKITKRGQNVTFRCDPISEHNRLYWYRQTLGQGPEFLTYFQNEAQLEKSRLLSDRFSAERPKGSFSTLEIQRTEQGDSAMYLCASSSTGLTPWGGNQPQHFGDGTRLSIL.

The genes are TRBV28 and TRBJ2-1; 8 bases are shared with TRBD1. The CDR3 spans 16 residues. Per germline, CDR1 MDHEN and CDR2 SYDVKM. The J segment lost 7 bases and the V segment lost 8 bases, leaving 16 bases of the junction unmatched. The chain's CDR3 is CASGLTQGAGLNEQFF. The CDR3 bases are TGTGCCAGCGGCCTAACGCAGGGGGCAGGGTTGAATGAGCAGTTCTTC.

The V call is TRBV9, the J call TRBJ2-1; 11 bases match TRBD2. Losses at the gene ends were 2 bases for V and 6 bases for J; bases not matched to a gene: 7. This CDR3 contains 16 residues. Germline V CDR1 and CDR2: SGDLS, YYNGEE. The chain's CDR3 is CASSVGLAGKFNEQFF. The CDR3, as DNA: TGTGCCAGCAGCGTTGGACTAGCGGGTAAATTCAATGAGCAGTTCTTC.

The V call is TRBV7-9, the J call TRBJ2-2; D remains ambiguous. V was pared by 2 bases and J by 10 bases, with 14 bases between. Germline lookup yields CDR1 SEHNR and CDR2 FQNEAQ (reference sequence). The CDR3 is 14 residues long. The CDR3 DNA is TGTGCCAGCAGCTTATCCCGTGTAGGGCAGGAGCTGTTTTTT. Translating it yields CASSLSRVGQELFF.

This clone has a single count. The CDR3 spells CASSIPGQGYEQYF. The DNA for the CDR3 is TGTGCCAGTAGTATCCCGGGACAGGGCTACGAGCAGTACTTC. The V call is TRBV19, the J call TRBJ2-7, with 9 positions matching TRBD1. The CDR3 length is 14 residues. V gave up 3 bases and J gave up 3 bases; unmatched junction bases: 3. Germline lookup yields CDR1 LNHDA and CDR2 SQIVND (reference sequence).

V usage is TRBV9 and J usage is TRBJ2-1; 8 bases map to TRBD2. Germline trimming cut 1 base from V and 3 bases from J; bases unmatched to any gene: 9. The CDR3 has 17 amino acids. The germline V gene has CDR1 SGDLS and CDR2 YYNGEE. As DNA, the CDR3 is TGTGCCAGCAGCGTATACTACCCGACTAGCGACTACAATGAGCAGTTCTTC. Translated: CASSVYYPTSDYNEQFF.

This clone has just a few counts. The rearrangement links TRBV2 to TRBJ2-1; 8 bases agree with TRBD1. V shed 2 bases, J shed 5 bases, and the junction held 5 bases outside the gene matches. The CDR3 totals 15 residues. Germline V gene lookup returns CDR1 SNHLY and CDR2 FYNNEI. The CDR3 nucleotides read TGTGCCAGCAGTGAATGGGACAGGCCCAACAATGAGCAGTTCTTC. Encoded protein: CASSEWDRPNNEQFF. The full variable domain, with the rest looked up from reference TRBV2 and TRBJ2-1, is EPEVTQTPSHQVTQMGQEVILRCVPISNHLYFYWYRQILGQKVEFLVSFYNNEISEKSEIFDDQFSVERPDGSNFTLKIRSTKLEDSAMYFCASSEWDRPNNEQFFGPGTRLTVL.

The V and J genes are TRBV18 and TRBJ2-5; D gene unclear. The CDR3 loop spans 12 amino acids. The V end was cut by 2 bases, the J end by 1 base, with 2 bases between. Per the germline V gene, CDR1 is KGHSH and CDR2 is LQKENI. This CDR3 is CASSPIQETQYF. DNA of the CDR3: TGTGCCAGCTCACCAATCCAAGAGACCCAGTACTTC.

The chain recombines TRBV19 with TRBJ1-5; the D is unclear. The CDR3 is made up of 16 amino acids. Trimming cost V 4 bases and J 5 bases, with 18 bases left between them. Germline-derived CDR1 and CDR2 are LNHDA and SQIVND (reference sequence). The CDR3 loop reads CASSTQSKGWDQPQHF. The DNA for the CDR3 is TGTGCCAGTAGTACCCAATCCAAGGGATGGGATCAGCCCCAGCATTTT.

This clone was detected only once. The chain carries TRBV7-2 and TRBJ2-3; TRBD2 matches 12 bases. Germline assignment: CDR1 SGHTA and CDR2 FQGNSA. This CDR3 has 16 amino acids. Germline trimming cut 5 bases from V and 6 bases from J; bases unmatched to any gene: 9. The CDR3 DNA sequence: TGTGCCAGCAGCCCGAGACTAGCGGGAGCCTGGGATACGCAGTATTTT. It codes for CASSPRLAGAWDTQYF.

The chain employs TRBV6-5 and TRBJ2-4; D remains unclear. The V and J ends lost 4 bases and 8 bases respectively, with 18 bases between them. This CDR3 comprises 15 residues. The germline V gene encodes CDR1 MNHEY and CDR2 SVGAGI. This chain's CDR3 is CASSSPTRSRDIQYF. The CDR3 region has the DNA TGTGCCAGCAGTTCCCCGACAAGATCAAGGGACATTCAGTACTTC.

This chain joins TRBV7-9 and TRBJ1-1; D remains unclear. V lost 1 base and J 2 bases, leaving 11 bases between the germline ends. This CDR3 comprises 15 residues. CDR1 is SEHNR and CDR2 is FQNEAQ in the germline V gene (reference sequence). The CDR3, as DNA: TGTGCCAGCAGCTTAGTCTCGGGCATCAACACTGAAGCTTTCTTT. Translated, it gives CASSLVSGINTEAFF.

CDR3 nucleotides: TGTGCCAGCAGCCTAAGGGCGACTGGACTAGCGGGAGGAGAGACCCAGTACTTC. Protein: CASSLRATGLAGGETQYF. The genes are TRBV14 and TRBJ2-5, with 14 bases identical to TRBD2. This CDR3 is 18 amino acids long. V lost 4 bases, J lost 4 bases, and 11 bases stayed unmatched. The V gene's germline CDR1 is SGHDN and CDR2 FVKESK.

This clone was seen a single time. V is TRBV27 and J is TRBJ2-5; the match to TRBD1 covers 9 bases. Losses at the gene ends were 6 bases for V and 5 bases for J; bases not matched to a gene: 16. CDR1 and CDR2 (germline): MNHEY, SMNVEV (reference sequence). The CDR3 is 17 residues long. CDR3 amino acids: CASSMKLPGQGWETQYF. For the CDR3, the DNA is TGTGCCAGCAGCATGAAACTTCCGGGACAGGGTTGGGAGACCCAGTACTTC.

In this sample, this clone turned up once. V usage is TRBV7-8 and J usage is TRBJ1-1, with D uncertain. This CDR3 is 14 amino acids long. Deletions cut 1 base from V and 5 bases from J, with 11 bases between. Per the germline V gene, CDR1 is SGHVS and CDR2 is FQNEAQ. The CDR3 sequence is CASSLDPQKTEAFF. The CDR3 DNA follows: TGTGCCAGCAGCTTAGACCCACAAAAAACTGAAGCTTTCTTT.

As to this clone: One end of the junction does not line up with germline, which may come from a read error. The chain links TRBV2 to TRBJ2-1; TRBD1 matches 8 bases. CDR3 size: 15 residues. CDR1 SNHLY and CDR2 FYNNEI come from the germline V gene. CDR3 sequence: CASSELTTGGNEQFF. Written as DNA, the CDR3 is TGTGCCAGTAGTGAGCTCACCACAGGGGGCAATGAGCAGTTCTTC.